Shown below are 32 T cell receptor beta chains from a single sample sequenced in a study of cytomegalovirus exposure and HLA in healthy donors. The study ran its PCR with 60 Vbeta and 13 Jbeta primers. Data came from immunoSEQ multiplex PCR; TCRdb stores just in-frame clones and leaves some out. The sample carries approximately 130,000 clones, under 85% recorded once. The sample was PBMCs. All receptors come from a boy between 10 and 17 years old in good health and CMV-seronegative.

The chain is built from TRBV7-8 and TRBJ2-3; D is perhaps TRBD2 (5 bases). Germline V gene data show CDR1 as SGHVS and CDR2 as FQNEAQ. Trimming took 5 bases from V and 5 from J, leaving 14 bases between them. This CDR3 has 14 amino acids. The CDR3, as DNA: TGTGCCAGCAGCCGTGGTGGACTCGTAGATACGCAGTATTTT. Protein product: CASSRGGLVDTQYF.

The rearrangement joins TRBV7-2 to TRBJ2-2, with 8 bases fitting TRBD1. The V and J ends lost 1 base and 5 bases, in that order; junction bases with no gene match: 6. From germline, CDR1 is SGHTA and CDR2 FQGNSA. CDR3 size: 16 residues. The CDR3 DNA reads TGTGCCAGCAGCTTAGAGGGCAGGGGGCTGACCGGGGAGCTGTTTTTT. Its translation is CASSLEGRGLTGELFF.

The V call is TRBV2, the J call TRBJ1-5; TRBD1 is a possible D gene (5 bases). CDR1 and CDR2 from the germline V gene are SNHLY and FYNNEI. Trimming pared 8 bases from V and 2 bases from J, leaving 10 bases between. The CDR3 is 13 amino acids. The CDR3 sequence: CASLQVRNQPQHF. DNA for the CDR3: TGTGCCAGCTTACAGGTCCGCAATCAGCCCCAGCATTTT.

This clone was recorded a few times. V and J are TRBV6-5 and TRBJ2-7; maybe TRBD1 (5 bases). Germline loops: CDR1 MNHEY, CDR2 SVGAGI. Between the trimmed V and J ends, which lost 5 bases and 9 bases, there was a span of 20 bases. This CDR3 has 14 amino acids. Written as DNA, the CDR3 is TGTGCCAGCAGTCTTGGACACGGCGGCGCGGCGCAGTACTTC. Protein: CASSLGHGGAAQYF.

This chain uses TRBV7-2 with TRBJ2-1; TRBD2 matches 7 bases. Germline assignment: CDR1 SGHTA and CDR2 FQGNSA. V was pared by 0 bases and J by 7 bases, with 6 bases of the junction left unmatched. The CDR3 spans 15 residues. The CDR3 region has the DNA TGTGCCAGCAGCTTAGCGGGAGGGCCGGGTAATGAGCAGTTCTTC. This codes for CASSLAGGPGNEQFF.

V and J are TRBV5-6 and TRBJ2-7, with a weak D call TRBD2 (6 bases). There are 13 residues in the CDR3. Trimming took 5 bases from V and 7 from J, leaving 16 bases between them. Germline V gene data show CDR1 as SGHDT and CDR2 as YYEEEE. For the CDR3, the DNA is TGTGCCAGCAGGGATGTTGCCCGGGGGGAGCAGTACTTC. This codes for CASRDVARGEQYF.

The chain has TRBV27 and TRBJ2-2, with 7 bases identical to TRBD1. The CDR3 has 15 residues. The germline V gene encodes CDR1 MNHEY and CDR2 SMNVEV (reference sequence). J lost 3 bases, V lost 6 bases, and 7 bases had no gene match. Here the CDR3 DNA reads TGTGCCAGCAGCCCGATAGGGACAGACACCGGGGAGCTGTTTTTT. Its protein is CASSPIGTDTGELFF.

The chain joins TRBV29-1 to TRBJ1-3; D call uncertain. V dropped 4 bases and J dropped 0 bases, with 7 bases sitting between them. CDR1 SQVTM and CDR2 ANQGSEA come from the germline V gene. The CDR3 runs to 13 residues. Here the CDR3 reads CSVGVSSGNTIYF. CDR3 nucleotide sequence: TGCAGCGTTGGCGTAAGCTCTGGAAACACCATATATTTT.

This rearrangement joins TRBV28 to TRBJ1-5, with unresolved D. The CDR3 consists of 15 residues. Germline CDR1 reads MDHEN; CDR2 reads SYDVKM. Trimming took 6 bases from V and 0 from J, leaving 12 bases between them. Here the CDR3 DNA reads TGTGCCAGCAGCCGCAGTTTGTATAGCAATCAGCCCCAGCATTTT. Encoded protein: CASSRSLYSNQPQHF.

CDR3 sequence (DNA): TGTGCCAGCAGGAGCGGGTTGCCCTCCTACAATGAGCAGTTCTTC. Its translation: CASRSGLPSYNEQFF. The V and J genes are TRBV6-5 and TRBJ2-1; a possible D gene is TRBD2 (6 bases). The CDR3 sequence is 15 residues long. Between the trimmed V and J ends, which lost 6 bases and 0 bases, there was a span of 12 bases. The germline gives CDR1 MNHEY, CDR2 SVGAGI.

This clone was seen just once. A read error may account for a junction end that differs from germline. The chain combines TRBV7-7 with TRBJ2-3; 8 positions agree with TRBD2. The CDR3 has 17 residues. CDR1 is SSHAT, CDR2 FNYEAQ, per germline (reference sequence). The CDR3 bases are TGTGCTAGCAGCTTAGGAACGGCTAGCGGGAGCACAGATACGCAGTATTTT. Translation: CASSLGTASGSTDTQYF.

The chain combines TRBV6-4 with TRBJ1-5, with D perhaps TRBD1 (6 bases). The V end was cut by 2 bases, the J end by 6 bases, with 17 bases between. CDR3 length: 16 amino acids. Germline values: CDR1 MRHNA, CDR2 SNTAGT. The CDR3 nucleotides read TGTGCCAGCAGTGACGGACAGCCAAAAGCCGGTCAGCCCCAGCATTTT. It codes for CASSDGQPKAGQPQHF.

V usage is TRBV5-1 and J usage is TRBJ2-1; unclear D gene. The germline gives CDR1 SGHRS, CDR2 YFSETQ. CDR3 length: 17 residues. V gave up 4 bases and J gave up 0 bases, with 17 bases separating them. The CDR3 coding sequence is TGCGCCAGCAGCCGAAGTCTCCGGGTGAGCTCCTACAATGAGCAGTTCTTC. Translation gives CASSRSLRVSSYNEQFF. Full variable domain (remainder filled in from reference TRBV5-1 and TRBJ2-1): KAGVTQTPRYLIKTRGQQVTLSCSPISGHRSVSWYQQTPGQGLQFLFEYFSETQRNKGNFPGRFSGRQFSNSRSEMNVSTLELGDSALYLCASSRSLRVSSYNEQFFGPGTRLTVL.

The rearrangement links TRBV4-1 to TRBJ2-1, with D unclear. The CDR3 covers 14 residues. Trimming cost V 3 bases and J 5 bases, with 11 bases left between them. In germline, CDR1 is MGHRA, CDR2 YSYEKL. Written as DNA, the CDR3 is TGCGCCAGCAGCCACCCGACCGACAACAATGAGCAGTTCTTC. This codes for CASSHPTDNNEQFF.

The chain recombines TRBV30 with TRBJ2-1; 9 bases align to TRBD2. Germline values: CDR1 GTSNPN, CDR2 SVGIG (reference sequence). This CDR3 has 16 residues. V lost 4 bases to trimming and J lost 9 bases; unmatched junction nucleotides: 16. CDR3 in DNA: TGTGCCTGGACCCCAACGCTGACTAGCGGAGGGGCTGAGCAGTTCTTC. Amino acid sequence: CAWTPTLTSGGAEQFF.

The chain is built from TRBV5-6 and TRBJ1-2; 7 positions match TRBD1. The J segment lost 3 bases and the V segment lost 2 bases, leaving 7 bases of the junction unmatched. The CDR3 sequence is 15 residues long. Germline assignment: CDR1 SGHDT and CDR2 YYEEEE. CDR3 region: CASSLGGRGDYGYTF. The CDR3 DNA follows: TGTGCCAGCAGCTTAGGCGGCAGGGGGGACTATGGCTACACCTTC.

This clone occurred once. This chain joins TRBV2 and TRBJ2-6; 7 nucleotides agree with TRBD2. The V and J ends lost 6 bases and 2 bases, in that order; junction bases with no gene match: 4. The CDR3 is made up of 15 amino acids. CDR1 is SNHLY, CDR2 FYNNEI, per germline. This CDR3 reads CASSLGGTGANVLTF. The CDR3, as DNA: TGTGCCAGCAGCCTCGGGGGGACTGGGGCCAACGTCCTGACTTTC.

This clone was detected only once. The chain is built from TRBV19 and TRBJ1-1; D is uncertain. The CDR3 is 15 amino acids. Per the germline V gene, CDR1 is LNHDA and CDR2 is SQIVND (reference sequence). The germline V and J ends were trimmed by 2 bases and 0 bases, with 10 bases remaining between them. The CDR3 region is CASSISAEMNTEAFF. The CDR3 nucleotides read TGTGCCAGTAGTATATCCGCGGAGATGAACACTGAAGCTTTCTTT.

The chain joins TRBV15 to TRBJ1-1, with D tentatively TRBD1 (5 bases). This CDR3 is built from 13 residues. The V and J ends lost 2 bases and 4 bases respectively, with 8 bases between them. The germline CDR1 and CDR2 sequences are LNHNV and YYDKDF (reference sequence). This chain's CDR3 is CATSRQGGTEAFF. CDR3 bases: TGTGCCACCAGCAGACAGGGTGGCACTGAAGCTTTCTTT.

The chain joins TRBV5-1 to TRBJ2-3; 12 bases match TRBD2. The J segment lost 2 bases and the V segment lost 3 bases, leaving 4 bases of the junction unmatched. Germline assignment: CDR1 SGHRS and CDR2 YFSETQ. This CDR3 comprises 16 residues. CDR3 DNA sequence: TGCGCCAGCAGCTCCCGACTAGCGGGAGACACAGATACGCAGTATTTT. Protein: CASSSRLAGDTDTQYF.

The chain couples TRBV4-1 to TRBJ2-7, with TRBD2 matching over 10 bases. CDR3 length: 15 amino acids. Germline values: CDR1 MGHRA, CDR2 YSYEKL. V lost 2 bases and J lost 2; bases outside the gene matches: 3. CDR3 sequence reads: CASSQLAGVPYEQYF. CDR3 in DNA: TGCGCCAGCAGCCAACTAGCGGGGGTTCCCTACGAGCAGTACTTC.

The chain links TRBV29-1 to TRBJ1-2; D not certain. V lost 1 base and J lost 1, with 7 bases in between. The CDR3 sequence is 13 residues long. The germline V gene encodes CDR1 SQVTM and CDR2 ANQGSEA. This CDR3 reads CSVEVGVNYGYTF. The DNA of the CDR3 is TGCAGCGTTGAAGTGGGCGTTAACTATGGCTACACCTTC.

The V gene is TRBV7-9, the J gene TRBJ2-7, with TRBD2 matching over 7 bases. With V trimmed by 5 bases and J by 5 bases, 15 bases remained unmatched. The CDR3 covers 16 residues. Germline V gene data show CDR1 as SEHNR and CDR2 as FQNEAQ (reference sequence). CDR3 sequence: CASSPPRAAGSHEQYF. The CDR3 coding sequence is TGTGCCAGCAGCCCCCCCAGGGCAGCGGGGTCCCACGAGCAGTACTTC.

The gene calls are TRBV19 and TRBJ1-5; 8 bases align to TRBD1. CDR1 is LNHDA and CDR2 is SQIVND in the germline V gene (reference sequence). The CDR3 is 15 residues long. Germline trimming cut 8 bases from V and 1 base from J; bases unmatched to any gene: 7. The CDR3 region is CASLTGTGSNQPQHF. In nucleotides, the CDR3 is TGTGCCAGTCTTACCGGGACAGGAAGCAATCAGCCCCAGCATTTT.

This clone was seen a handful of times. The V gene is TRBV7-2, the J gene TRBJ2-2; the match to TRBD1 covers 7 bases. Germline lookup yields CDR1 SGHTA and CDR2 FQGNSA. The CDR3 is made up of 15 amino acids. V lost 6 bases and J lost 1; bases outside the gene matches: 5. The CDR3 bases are TGTGCCAGCAGATCTACAGGGGAGAACACCGGGGAGCTGTTTTTT. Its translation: CASRSTGENTGELFF.

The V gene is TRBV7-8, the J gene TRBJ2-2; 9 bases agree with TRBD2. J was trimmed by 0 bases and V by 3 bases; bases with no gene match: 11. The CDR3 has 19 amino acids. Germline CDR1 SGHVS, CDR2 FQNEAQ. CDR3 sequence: CASSFSGSLAGTNTGELFF. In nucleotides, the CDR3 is TGTGCCAGCAGCTTCAGCGGGAGTCTAGCGGGAACGAACACCGGGGAGCTGTTTTTT.

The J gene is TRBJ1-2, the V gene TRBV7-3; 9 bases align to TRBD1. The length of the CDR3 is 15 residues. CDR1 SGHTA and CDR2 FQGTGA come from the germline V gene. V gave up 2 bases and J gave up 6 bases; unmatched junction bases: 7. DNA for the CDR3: TGTGCCAGCAGCTTATGGTGGGACAGGGATGATGGCTACACCTTC. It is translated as CASSLWWDRDDGYTF.

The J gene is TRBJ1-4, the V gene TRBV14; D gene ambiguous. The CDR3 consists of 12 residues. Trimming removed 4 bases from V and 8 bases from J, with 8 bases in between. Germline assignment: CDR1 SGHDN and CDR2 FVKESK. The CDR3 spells CASSRLREKLFF. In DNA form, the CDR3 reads TGTGCCAGCAGCCGCCTGAGGGAAAAACTGTTTTTT.

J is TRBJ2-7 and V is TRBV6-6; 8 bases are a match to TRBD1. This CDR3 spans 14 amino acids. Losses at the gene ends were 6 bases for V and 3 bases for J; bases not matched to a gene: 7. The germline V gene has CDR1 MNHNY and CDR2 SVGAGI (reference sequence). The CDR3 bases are TGTGCCAGCAGGAACCGGGACAGGATCTACGAGCAGTACTTC. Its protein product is CASRNRDRIYEQYF.

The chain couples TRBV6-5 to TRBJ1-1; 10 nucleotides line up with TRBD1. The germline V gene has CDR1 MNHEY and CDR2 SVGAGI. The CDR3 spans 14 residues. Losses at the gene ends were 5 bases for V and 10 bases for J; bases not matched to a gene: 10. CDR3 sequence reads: CASSPSGTGDRAFF. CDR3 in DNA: TGTGCCAGCAGTCCCAGCGGGACAGGGGATCGAGCTTTCTTT.

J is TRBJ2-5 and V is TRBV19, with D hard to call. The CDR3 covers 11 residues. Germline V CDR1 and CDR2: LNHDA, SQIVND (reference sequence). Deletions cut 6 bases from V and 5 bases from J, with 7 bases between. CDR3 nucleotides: TGTGCCAGTAGGTTCGGGGAGACCCAGTACTTC. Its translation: CASRFGETQYF.

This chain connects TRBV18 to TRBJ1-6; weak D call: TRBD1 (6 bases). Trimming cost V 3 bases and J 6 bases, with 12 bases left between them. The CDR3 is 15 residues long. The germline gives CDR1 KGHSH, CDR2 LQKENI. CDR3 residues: CASSPRTETNSPLHF. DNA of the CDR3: TGTGCCAGCTCACCCCGGACAGAGACTAATTCACCCCTCCACTTT.